This section outlines one T cell receptor (beta chain) sequence together with its context. A read error may be the cause here, since a much bigger clone is one base away. TCRdb reprocessed the multiplex PCR reads with MiXCR, giving one entry per CDR3 protein. The table shows 180,000 or so distinct CDR3 sequences, with approximately 33% occurring only once. Breast cancer patients provided tissue from their axillary draining lymph nodes. This sample is part of a study of breast tumors, draining lymph nodes, adjacent tissues. V trimming: 7 bases; J trimming: 0 bases; junction bases outside the gene matches: 5. The CDR3 consists of 13 residues. From germline, CDR1 is SQVTM and CDR2 ANQGSEA.

Sequenced material: axillary lymph node tissue. The chain employs TRBV29-1 and TRBJ1-1; 7 bases agree with TRBD1. This TCR was sampled from a female donor with breast cancer. Some clones in this sample may be carry-over from other donors' samples. In nucleotides, the CDR3 is TGCAGCGCCGTGGGGACAGTGAACACTGAAGCTTTCTTT. Amino acid sequence: CSAVGTVNTEAFF.